The 11 T cell receptor beta chains reported below all come from one sample, sequenced in a study of human T cells and chemical hapten exposure. Time point here: patch test 1, 2 weeks after DPC sensitization. Treatment in this sample: therapeutic diphenylcyclopropenone sensitization with weekly scalp DPC. TCRdb used MiXCR to reprocess the RACE reads, holding one entry per CDR3 protein. The sample has about 71,000 distinct CDR3 sequences, roughly 9.2% seen once. Sequenced material: whole blood, taken in connection with sensitization to the hapten diphenylcyclopropenone (DPC). These receptors were collected from a middle-aged woman with alopecia areata. Some clones in this sample may be carry-over from other donors' samples.

The sample holds many counts of this clonotype. The chain couples TRBV13 to TRBJ1-2; possibly TRBD1 for D (6 bases). Germline CDR1 PRHDT, CDR2 FYEKMQ (reference sequence). The length of the CDR3 is 14 residues. Trimming cost V 5 bases and J 6 bases, with 16 bases left between them. CDR3 loop: CASSRDILQDGYTF. The CDR3 region has the DNA TGTGCCAGCAGCCGGGACATACTTCAGGATGGCTACACCTTC.

This clonotype has a count of ten or more. The J gene is TRBJ1-2, the V gene TRBV6-5; tentatively, D is TRBD1 (5 bases). The CDR3 runs to 16 residues. V was shortened by 8 bases and J by 1 base, with 20 bases between the two germline ends. Looked up from germline, CDR1 is MNHEY and CDR2 is SVGAGI. This chain's CDR3 is CASSGNYGAINYGYTF. As DNA, the CDR3 is TGTGCCAGCTCTGGAAACTATGGGGCGATTAACTATGGCTACACCTTC.

The chain joins TRBV5-6 to TRBJ1-5, with D maybe TRBD1 (5 bases). Trimming cost V 6 bases and J 5 bases, with 15 bases left between them. The CDR3 has 14 residues. CDR1 and CDR2 (germline): SGHDT, YYEEEE. The CDR3 sequence is CASTLRGGYQPQHF. DNA of the CDR3: TGTGCCAGCACCCTTAGGGGCGGCTATCAGCCCCAGCATTTT.

This clonotype was counted ten times or more. The J gene is TRBJ2-3, the V gene TRBV28; 12 bases align to TRBD1. Losses at the gene ends were 6 bases for V and 14 bases for J; bases not matched to a gene: 9. Per germline, CDR1 MDHEN and CDR2 SYDVKM. The CDR3 has 13 residues. The CDR3 region has the DNA TGTGCCAGCAGCCCAGGGGACAGGGGGCAAGGGTATTTT. Translated: CASSPGDRGQGYF.

This clonotype was seen ten or more times. The chain recombines TRBV6-5 with TRBJ1-5; D might be TRBD1 (6 bases). The length of the CDR3 is 17 residues. V dropped 0 bases and J dropped 4 bases, with 16 bases sitting between them. Germline-derived CDR1 and CDR2 are MNHEY and SVGAGI. The CDR3 reads CASSYSNARGLNQPQHF. The CDR3 region has the DNA TGTGCCAGCAGTTACTCAAATGCGCGGGGGCTGAATCAGCCCCAGCATTTT.

This clonotype has more than one count but fewer than ten. The chain carries TRBV3-1 and TRBJ2-1; perhaps TRBD2 as D (6 bases). Germline loops: CDR1 LGHDT, CDR2 YNNKEL (reference sequence). V was trimmed by 4 bases and J by 8 bases, leaving 9 bases between them. The CDR3 covers 12 residues. This CDR3 reads CASSLEGYEQFF. Here the CDR3 DNA reads TGTGCCAGCAGCCTGGAGGGGTATGAGCAGTTCTTC.

This clonotype occurred many times. The chain uses TRBV7-9 and TRBJ2-5; D unresolved. The V and J ends lost 5 bases and 2 bases respectively, with 12 bases between them. This CDR3 region has 14 residues. Germline V lookup: CDR1 SEHNR, CDR2 FQNEAQ (reference sequence). The CDR3 loop is CASSGKRMQETQYF. The CDR3 bases are TGTGCCAGCAGCGGGAAGCGTATGCAAGAGACCCAGTACTTC.

In its sample, this clonotype was seen many times. V usage is TRBV5-1 and J usage is TRBJ1-3; no definite D call. The CDR3 totals 15 residues. CDR1 is SGHRS and CDR2 is YFSETQ in the germline V gene. The V end lost 2 bases, the J end lost 4 bases, and 13 bases lay between the germline ends. The CDR3 loop is CASSFSGIKGNTIYF. CDR3 DNA: TGCGCCAGCAGCTTCTCCGGGATAAAAGGAAACACCATATATTTT.

This clonotype came up many times. The chain is built from TRBV18 and TRBJ1-2; 8 bases fit TRBD1. The V gene's germline CDR1 is KGHSH and CDR2 LQKENI. This CDR3 has 12 residues. Trimming removed 6 bases from V and 10 bases from J; junction bases left unmatched: 7. CDR3: CASSGQGRFYTF. For the CDR3, the DNA is TGTGCCAGCTCCGGACAGGGACGATTCTACACCTTC.

The chain uses TRBV29-1 and TRBJ2-6; the D gene is possibly TRBD1 (5 bases). Deletions cut 4 bases from V and 4 bases from J, with 14 bases between. CDR3 length: 15 residues. Germline values: CDR1 SQVTM, CDR2 ANQGSEA. This CDR3 is CSVGPAGAGANVLTF. CDR3 bases: TGCAGCGTTGGTCCGGCTGGGGCCGGGGCCAACGTCCTGACTTTC.

This clonotype has a count of ten or more. This chain joins TRBV3-1 and TRBJ1-4, with a weak D call TRBD1 (5 bases). Germline lookup yields CDR1 LGHDT and CDR2 YNNKEL (reference sequence). Trimming left V 4 bases short and J 11 bases short, with 14 bases between. The CDR3 length is 13 residues. The CDR3 nucleotides are TGTGCCAGCAGCCCACCGGGGCGTAAGAAACTGTTTTTT. Protein product: CASSPPGRKKLFF. Using reference TRBV3-1 and TRBJ1-4 for the parts outside the CDR3, the full variable domain is DTAVSQTPKYLVTQMGNDKSIKCEQNLGHDTMYWYKQDSKKFLKIMFSYNNKELIINETVPNRFSPKSPDKAHLNLHINSLELGDSAVYFCASSPPGRKKLFFGSGTQLSVL.